Sequencing of this T cell receptor beta chain was carried out in a study of metastatic and nonmetastatic thyroid tumors. The overall study: Across peripheral blood and tumor or nodule tissue samples taken from malignant and benign thyroid patients, the repertoires were compared with one another. Findings and caveats of the study: Malignant tumors reportedly showed significantly higher TCR beta diversity than benign nodules in both blood and tumor.

Among the patients, none had received any treatment before thyroid surgery. How the authors handled the data: A classifier for distant metastasis in papillary thyroid cancer was constructed using CDR3 differences observed across clinicopathological groups. TCRdb reprocessed the PCR reads via MiXCR. These V and J calls originate from TCRdb's pipeline instead of the authors' own analysis. The profile shows roughly 21,000 clones, roughly 27% of them singletons. Germline lookup yields CDR1 SGHRS and CDR2 YFSETQ. CDR3 length equals 20 residues. The J segment lost 3 bases and the V segment lost 3 bases, leaving 23 bases of the junction unmatched. Only a few counts were recorded for this clone. The antigen is undetermined.

Sequenced: tumor tissue. The receptor was derived from a male donor with papillary thyroid cancer or a benign thyroid nodule (not recorded which). Some clones in this sample may be carry-over from other donors' samples. The rearrangement joins TRBV5-1 to TRBJ2-7, with 8 bases identical to TRBD2. CDR3 sequence reads: CASSSWGVAGAREGNYEQYF. For the CDR3, the DNA is TGCGCCAGCAGCTCTTGGGGGGTGGCGGGAGCCCGGGAGGGGAACTACGAGCAGTACTTC.